This TCR beta chain was identified during a study of T cells in Graves' hyperthyroidism and ophthalmopathy (dated by TCRdb to the late 2010s). Concerning the study at large: Peripheral blood samples were taken at initial diagnosis, before any treatment was given. To identify distinguishing TCR V-J signatures, a discovery cohort of 90 to 100 patients was used, comprising 43 with Graves' ophthalmopathy and roughly 60 with stable Graves' hyperthyroidism. Whether ophthalmopathy could be predicted prospectively was tested in an independent validation cohort made up of 18 to 20 hyperthyroidism patients plus 17 patients who later progressed to ophthalmopathy. The 90 or so discovery patients were randomly split 7:3 into training and test sets. In roughly six Graves' hyperthyroidism patients, the study also compared T-cell repertoires from thyroid tissue with T-cell repertoires from blood. After sampling, hyperthyroidism patients received methimazole starting at 30 mg daily, and ophthalmopathy patients received high-dose intravenous methylprednisolone. According to the paper, TCR Vbeta CDR3 sequencing was carried out on more than 120 peripheral blood samples, which came from approximately 43 ophthalmopathy, under 85 hyperthyroidism and around 17 progressor patients.

This clonotype was counted at least ten times. Its antigen has not been determined. The input lacks base qualities; no much larger clone sits a single base away. V loses 3 bases at its end and J loses 2 bases; junction bases beyond the gene matches: 2. Sequences SGHVS (CDR1) and FNYEAQ (CDR2) are obtained from the germline V gene. The CDR3, cysteine through phenylalanine, is 14 amino acids long. Only CDR3 DNA remains: 42 bases, in frame from the first base. Study-wide findings and limitations: A model built on a 13 V-J signature distinguished ophthalmopathy from stable hyperthyroidism, reaching around 87% sensitivity and 81.08% specificity in cross-validation and 80%/75% in testing. During validation, the model predicted progression to ophthalmopathy a median of approximately 7 months ahead of onset, with 70.59% sensitivity and 72.22% specificity. Most expanded thyroid clonotypes (frequency above 0.001) were also detected in blood, suggesting blood repertoires may reflect thyroid immune responses. Sample size was not statistically predetermined, and investigators were not blinded to group allocation.

Stable Graves' hyperthyroidism was defined as the absence of progression to ophthalmopathy over 18 months of follow-up. Hyperthyroidism patients were aged 18 to 65 years and newly diagnosed, with disease duration of less than 2 months. Any patient with an uncontrolled infection, another autoimmune disease, pregnancy or lactation was excluded. Diagnoses were based on clinical symptoms, serum thyroxine and TRAb, thyroid ultrasound and orbital computed tomography. PBMCs were separated from 10 ml of fresh peripheral blood using Ficoll-Paque density gradient centrifugation. Total RNA was extracted with Trizol reagent, and quality was checked on an Agilent 2100 Bioanalyzer. The TCR beta CDR3 regions were amplified from RNA transcripts. For the first round of RT-PCR on the TCR CDR3, the HTBI primer set was used together with the Qiagen OneStep RT-PCR kit. The libraries were constructed in a second round of multiplex PCR and then size-selected and purified. Paired-end sequencing of the libraries was performed with 100 bp reads on an Illumina HiSeq2000. As for the authors' bioinformatics: SOAPnuke was used to process the raw data, with reads discarded if the reads contained adapters or uncalled bases, had a mean Phred below 15, or lacked an exact constant-primer or identifier match. High-quality paired reads were merged with COPE v1.2.5, and unique nucleotide sequences were defined as clonotypes. MiTCR v1.1 was used to align the clonotypes against IMGT TRBV, TRBD and TRBJ reference segments. Only V-J combinations with frequency above 0.0001, covering 99.2% of repertoires, were analysed. The TCS score was defined as F50 (clonal expansion) divided by E x V (chaos), with BLOSUM62-based TCRdist calculated between CDR3 peptides within each V-J. Welch's t-statistics and random forest reduced 450 to 600 V-J features to some 14, which were used in a naive Bayes classifier (R e1071). The raw public data were reprocessed by TCRdb itself: fastp quality trimming at Q25, MiXCR clonotype calling, in-frame beta chains only. Rows with a matching CDR3 protein are joined into one entry that keeps the most common DNA and genes. None of the V and J calls come from the authors' own analysis; TCRdb made them. The sample yields around 450,000 distinct CDR3 sequences; 15% to 18% were counted once. Clones ranked in the top ten supply about 7.7% of the sample.

The rearranged segments are TRBV7-6 and TRBJ2-7, and 9 junction bases match TRBD2. This clonotype was obtained from a woman under 30 with Graves' hyperthyroidism. The sequenced sample was blood. CDR3 region: CASSFGTSPYEQYF. In nucleotides, the sequence is TGTGCCAGCAGCTTCGGGACTAGCCCCTACGAGCAGTACTTC.